The rows below give T cell receptor beta chains drawn from one sample of a study of blood T cell repertoires in COVID-19. Sequencing was performed with immunoSEQ multiplex PCR; in TCRdb, only in-frame clones are kept and a portion is missing. The sample lists approximately 68,000 clones; 86% were seen once. What was sequenced was peripheral blood. The receptor set was obtained from a woman aged 55-70 years with acute or convalescent COVID-19. CDR3s include the opening cysteine and the closing phenylalanine or tryptophan. The order of the fields is clone size, J gene, D gene, V gene, CDR3 DNA, CDR3 protein. D genes are given only for firm matches. Clone size is given for some rows only: seen once, a few or many times, or a class if the clone is expanded.

>.|TRBJ2-7|.|TRBV7-2
TGTGCCAGCAGCCTCGAGACGACTAGAGCCTACGAGCAGTACTTC
CASSLETTRAYEQYF
>once|TRBJ2-7|.|TRBV7-8
TGTGCCAGCAGCCCCGGACTCTGGGAGAGGTACGAGCAGTACTTC
CASSPGLWERYEQYF
>.|TRBJ2-3|TRBD1|TRBV3-1/TRBV3-2
TGTGCCAGCAGCCGAGGGACAGCCTACACAGATACGCAGTATTTT
CASSRGTAYTDTQYF
>.|TRBJ1-6|.|TRBV10-3
TGTGCCATCAGTGAGTCGGCCAGCTATAATTCACCCCTCCACTTT
CAISESASYNSPLHF
>.|TRBJ1-5|.|TRBV6-6
TGTGCCAGCAGTTACTCCCAGGGTTATAGCAATCAGCCCCAGCATTTT
CASSYSQGYSNQPQHF
>.|TRBJ2-7|TRBD1|TRBV11-2
TGTGCCAGCAGCTCAAGGACAGGGGGCCGCTACGAGCAGTACTTC
CASSSRTGGRYEQYF
>.|TRBJ2-1|TRBD2|TRBV9
TGTGCCAGCAGCGTAGCAGGCGGGGGGGCCTCACTGAATGAGCAGTTCTTC
CASSVAGGGASLNEQFF
>.|TRBJ2-5|.|TRBV30
TGTGCCTGTGATACCGCTGCGGCTCCTAAGGCCCAGTACTTC
CACDTAAAPKAQYF
>once|TRBJ1-4|.|TRBV5-1
TGCGCCAGCTCTTCTCGCAGGGGAGATGAAAAACTGTTTTTT
CASSSRRGDEKLFF
>.|TRBJ2-5|.|TRBV14
TGTGCCAGCAGCCAACCAGAGTATCCTCCGGCTAGCCCCCCATTGGAGACCCAGTACTTC
CASSQPEYPPASPPLETQYF
>.|TRBJ1-2|.|TRBV28
TGTGCCAGCAGTCTCTTACCGGGATTATTCGACTACACCTTC
CASSLLPGLFDYTF
>.|TRBJ2-7|TRBD2|TRBV7-6
TGTGCCAGCAGCAAGACTAGCGGGTACGAGCAGTACTTC
CASSKTSGYEQYF
>.|TRBJ2-1|TRBD2|TRBV3-1/TRBV3-2
TGTGCCAGCAGCCAAGGGGTTTCGGGGGGGCTGAATGAGCAGTTCTTC
CASSQGVSGGLNEQFF
>.|TRBJ2-3|TRBD2|TRBV2
TGTGCCAGCGGGACTAGCGGGGCCCCAGATACGCAGTATTTT
CASGTSGAPDTQYF
>.|TRBJ1-2|.|TRBV11-2
TGTGCCAGCAGCTCTATAACAGGGCCTAACTATGGCTACACCTTC
CASSSITGPNYGYTF